The present entry profiles one T cell receptor (beta chain) with its context. Antigen: not known. Profiling relied on immunoSEQ multiplex PCR, and the TCRdb table lists in-frame clones only, not all of them. The data contain about 110,000 clones, 85% to 90% of them singletons. These data belong to a study of T cell responses to AZD1222 COVID-19 vaccine. Study context: Analyses pooled second doses at about 4 or about 12 weeks. General study results and limits: Among those given AZD1222, only six were seropositive at baseline.

V gave up 5 bases and J gave up 3 bases; unmatched junction bases: 5. This CDR3 is built from 14 residues. Germline V lookup: CDR1 SGHRS, CDR2 YFSETQ. The clonotype was recovered from an adult in good health. The chain is built from TRBV5-1 and TRBJ2-7; 10 bases match TRBD2. The sample in question was peripheral blood, obtained on day 0 of AZD1222 vaccination. CDR3 coding DNA: TGCGCCAGCAGACCCGGGACTAGCGTCTACGAGCAGTACTTC. It is translated as CASRPGTSVYEQYF.